The T cell receptor (beta chain) under discussion was sequenced for a study of blood T cell repertoires in COVID-19. Overall study: The United States, Italy and Spain were the sources of the acute and convalescent COVID-19 samples.

Source study methods: Amplification with reference gene primers provided the estimates of nucleated cell counts. Only in-frame clones appear in the TCRdb table, and some are missing; sequencing was by immunoSEQ multiplex PCR. Clone size and the V and J calls come from that table; the DNA yielded D and trimming. The sample lists 250,000 to 350,000 clones, 88% seen once, with 3% to 4% in the top ten. The CDR3 has 15 residues. CDR1 is SEHNR, CDR2 FQNEAQ, per germline (reference sequence). Trimming removed 5 bases from V and 2 bases from J; junction bases left unmatched: 8. The genes are TRBV7-9 and TRBJ2-7; the match to TRBD1 covers 8 bases. The clonotype was recovered from a woman between 45 and 60 years old with active or convalescent COVID-19. What was sequenced was peripheral blood. CDR3 protein: CASSPRDRKTYEQYF. The DNA of the CDR3 is TGTGCCAGCAGCCCCCGGGACAGGAAAACCTACGAGCAGTACTTC.